A selection of T cell receptor beta chains follows, all from one sample in a study of blood T cell repertoires in COVID-19. Only in-frame clones appear in the TCRdb table, and some are missing; sequencing was by immunoSEQ multiplex PCR. The sample has around 180,000 clones, approximately 85% seen once. The sample was peripheral blood. The receptors come from a man aged 55 to 70 with acute or convalescent COVID-19. CDR3s include the opening cysteine and the closing phenylalanine or tryptophan. The D gene is left open where the match is weak. The size entry is marked missing in some rows and otherwise reads once, few, many or a size class.

d_call	clone_size	v_call	j_call	cdr3_nt	cdr3_aa
NA	few	TRBV5-6	TRBJ1-2	TGTGCCAGCAGCTTGGGTCCAGGGGAGAGCTACACCTTC	CASSLGPGESYTF
NA	NA	TRBV18	TRBJ1-2	TGTGCCAGCTCACCATTTTCGGGAGTCGATGGCTACACCTTC	CASSPFSGVDGYTF
NA	NA	TRBV29-1	TRBJ1-2	TGCAGCGTTGAAGAGTCGGGAGTCCAGGGCTACACCTTC	CSVEESGVQGYTF
TRBD2	NA	TRBV10-3	TRBJ2-7	TGTGCCATCAGTGATCTAGCGGGAGGGGACGAGCAGTACTTC	CAISDLAGGDEQYF
NA	once	TRBV7-2	TRBJ1-5	TGTGCCAGCAGCTCCACTTATAGCAATCAGCCCCAGCATTTT	CASSSTYSNQPQHF
NA	NA	TRBV4-1	TRBJ2-1	TGCGCCAGCAGCCAAGAGGGAGGTAGCTACCCTAGGGAGCAGTTCTTC	CASSQEGGSYPREQFF
NA	NA	TRBV5-1	TRBJ2-1	TGCGCCAGCAGCTTCCCAGGGGATCGGTACTACAATGAGCAGTTCTTC	CASSFPGDRYYNEQFF
NA	NA	TRBV28	TRBJ2-5	TGTGCCAGCACAAGGGGGAACGATGAGACCCAGTACTTC	CASTRGNDETQYF
TRBD2	NA	TRBV9	TRBJ2-1	TGTGCCAGCAGCGTAGATTTAGCGGGGATCAATGAGCAGTTCTTC	CASSVDLAGINEQFF
NA	NA	TRBV6-1	TRBJ1-5	TGTGCCAGCAGTGAAGTCGGGTATAGCAATCAGCCCCAGCATTTT	CASSEVGYSNQPQHF
TRBD1	medium-sized	TRBV7-9	TRBJ1-1	TGTGCCAGCAGCCGAGACCCGGGACAGGGACCGAACACTGAAGCTTTCTTT	CASSRDPGQGPNTEAFF
NA	NA	TRBV28	TRBJ2-3	TGTGCCAGCAGCCCTCAGGGGGCGGGAGATAGAGATACGCAGTATTTT	CASSPQGAGDRDTQYF
NA	NA	TRBV19	TRBJ2-7	TGTGCCAGTAGTATAGTTCATGACCCGAGGGTCGAGCAGTACTTC	CASSIVHDPRVEQYF
NA	NA	TRBV7-8	TRBJ2-3	TGTGCCAGCAGCTCGCCGGGACTCATAGATACGCAGTATTTT	CASSSPGLIDTQYF
NA	NA	TRBV12-2	TRBJ2-2	TGTGCAAGTCGCGCCGTGGGAGGGAGGGCACGTACCGGGGAGCTGTTTTTT	CASRAVGGRARTGELFF
TRBD1	NA	TRBV5-1	TRBJ1-6	TGCGCCAGCAGCTTGGATGATTTGACAGGGGGCAATTCACCCCTCCACTTT	CASSLDDLTGGNSPLHF
NA	NA	TRBV4-3	TRBJ1-4	TGCGCCAGCAGCCAAGGATTTGGGGCGCGGGAAAAACTGTTTTTT	CASSQGFGAREKLFF
NA	NA	TRBV6-1	TRBJ2-2	TGTGCCAGCAGTGAACTGCTGGGGAGTTTGGCCTTGAACACCGGGGAGCTGTTTTTT	CASSELLGSLALNTGELFF
TRBD1	once	TRBV2	TRBJ2-7	TGTGCCAGCAGGGGGACAGGCCCGTACGAGCAGTACTTC	CASRGTGPYEQYF
TRBD2	NA	TRBV5-4	TRBJ2-2	TGTGCCAGCAGCTTGAAAGTGACTAGCGGGAGAACCGGGGAGCTGTTTTTT	CASSLKVTSGRTGELFF
TRBD1	NA	TRBV2	TRBJ1-5	TGTGCCAGCAGTGAACAGGGGGGCAATCAGCCCCAGCATTTT	CASSEQGGNQPQHF
NA	NA	TRBV18	TRBJ2-7	TGTGCCAGCTCACCGCCCGGGACACCACTCGAGCAGTACTTC	CASSPPGTPLEQYF
NA	NA	TRBV9	TRBJ1-4	TGTGCCAGCAGCCCCGGGGGTTTAAGGACGTCTAATGAAAAACTGTTTTTT	CASSPGGLRTSNEKLFF
NA	NA	TRBV6-5	TRBJ1-3	TGTGCCAGCAGTCTAGGACCGGGATCTGGAAACACCATATATTTT	CASSLGPGSGNTIYF
TRBD1	NA	TRBV5-4	TRBJ1-4	TGTGCCAGCAGCTTACAGGGGGCGAGTGAAAAACTGTTTTTT	CASSLQGASEKLFF
TRBD1	NA	TRBV7-9	TRBJ2-1	TGTGCCAGCAGCCTAGACAGGGGGCGAAGGGGCAATGAGCAGTTCTTC	CASSLDRGRRGNEQFF
TRBD1	NA	TRBV20-1	TRBJ2-7	TGCAGTGTCGGGACAGGGCACGAGCAGTACTTC	CSVGTGHEQYF
NA	NA	TRBV5-8	TRBJ2-7	TGTGCCAGCAGCTCAGTGGCGGATGTCTCCTACGAGCAGTACTTC	CASSSVADVSYEQYF
NA	few	TRBV18	TRBJ2-7	TGTGCCAGCTCCGCGGTCCCGGCAGGGATGGGGGAGCAGTACTTC	CASSAVPAGMGEQYF
NA	once	TRBV28	TRBJ1-3	TGTGCCAGCAGTCGGACTGCACCCTCTGGAAACACCATATATTTT	CASSRTAPSGNTIYF
TRBD2	NA	TRBV3-1/TRBV3-2	TRBJ2-3	TGTGCCAGCAGCCGACGGACTAGCGGGAGCCCAGATACGCAGTATTTT	CASSRRTSGSPDTQYF
TRBD2	once	TRBV7-3	TRBJ2-1	TGTGCCAGCAGCGTCAGCGGGAGTTCGTACAATGAGCAGTTCTTC	CASSVSGSSYNEQFF
TRBD1	once	TRBV27	TRBJ1-2	TGTGCCAGCAGTTTATTGGGACAGAGAGGGTATGGCTACACCTTC	CASSLLGQRGYGYTF
TRBD1	NA	TRBV6-5	TRBJ1-6	TGTGCCAGCAGTTACTTAGACAGGGCCCGGTCACCCCTCCACTTT	CASSYLDRARSPLHF
NA	NA	TRBV6-5	TRBJ1-3	TGTGCCAGCAGTTCCTACTCTGGAAACACCATATATTTT	CASSSYSGNTIYF
TRBD1	NA	TRBV27	TRBJ1-6	TGTGCCAGCCACAGGGGTAGTGGCTCACCCCTCCACTTT	CASHRGSGSPLHF
NA	NA	TRBV7-9	TRBJ2-1	TGTGCCAGCAGCTTAGGGAGGGAGCAGTTCTTC	CASSLGREQFF
TRBD2	NA	TRBV7-9	TRBJ2-5	TGTGCCAGCAGCTGGACTAGCGTGACCCAGTACTTC	CASSWTSVTQYF
NA	NA	TRBV28	TRBJ1-5	TGTGCCAGCAGTACCAATACGGGGAATCAGCCCCAGCATTTT	CASSTNTGNQPQHF
NA	once	TRBV2	TRBJ1-3	TGTGCCAGCAGAAGCGGGTCAGGTGGAAACACCATATATTTT	CASRSGSGGNTIYF
NA	NA	TRBV6-5	TRBJ1-1	TGTGCCACTCATCCTCAGGCAGTCGTGAACACTGAAGCTTTCTTT	CATHPQAVVNTEAFF
NA	NA	TRBV21-1	TRBJ2-7	TGTGCCAGCAGCAAACGTCACAACGCCCCCTACGAGCAGTACTTC	CASSKRHNAPYEQYF
TRBD1	NA	TRBV5-1	TRBJ2-7	TGCGCCAGCAGCTTTGGGACAGGGGGCTCCTACGAGCAGTACTTC	CASSFGTGGSYEQYF
NA	once	TRBV28	TRBJ1-2	TGTGCCAGCAGTTTAGACATCAACTATGGCTACACCTTC	CASSLDINYGYTF
TRBD2	NA	TRBV5-3	TRBJ2-3	TGTGCCAGAAGCTCCAGACTAGCGGGGAAAGATACGCAGTATTTT	CARSSRLAGKDTQYF
TRBD1	NA	TRBV27	TRBJ1-2	TGTGCCAGCAGTTCGCCGGGACAGAACCTGGGCTACACCTTC	CASSSPGQNLGYTF
TRBD2	few	TRBV6-2/TRBV6-3	TRBJ2-7	TGTGCCAGCAGTTACTTTACCGGGACTAGCGGAGCCTACGAGCAGTACTTC	CASSYFTGTSGAYEQYF